Below are 24 T cell receptor beta chains sequenced from a single sample in a study of Graves' ophthalmopathy and Graves' hyperthyroidism. The authors amplified TCR beta CDR3 regions from RNA transcripts. After a first-round RT-PCR with HTBI primers, a second-round multiplex PCR was run. TCRdb re-called the multiplex PCR reads with MiXCR, one entry per CDR3 protein. In the table there are hundreds of thousands of distinct CDR3 sequences, 22% of which are singletons. Material: peripheral blood. The receptor set was obtained from a woman aged 18-29 years with stable Graves' hyperthyroidism. Some clones in this sample may be carry-over from other donors' samples.

This clonotype was picked up many times. The chain has TRBV15 and TRBJ2-5; 13 positions agree with TRBD2. The CDR3 length is 16 residues. With V trimmed by 5 bases and J by 5 bases, 8 bases remained unmatched. Per germline, CDR1 LNHNV and CDR2 YYDKDF (reference sequence). CDR3 residues: CATSGRTSGSDETQYF. CDR3 in DNA: TGTGCCACCAGCGGACGGACTAGCGGGAGCGACGAGACCCAGTACTTC.

The chain employs TRBV12-3 or TRBV12-4 and TRBJ2-5, with D tentatively TRBD1 (6 bases). CDR3 length: 17 amino acids. V was cut by 0 bases and J by 3 bases, with 17 bases left in between. Here the CDR3 DNA reads TGTGCCAGCAGTTTAGCTCCCCCGGGACACCGAGAAGAGACCCAGTACTTC. Translation gives CASSLAPPGHREETQYF.

This clonotype was counted at least ten times. The chain recombines TRBV11-1 with TRBJ2-7; no clear D gene. Germline-derived CDR1 and CDR2 are SGHAT and FQDESV (reference sequence). The length of the CDR3 is 10 residues. The germline V and J ends were trimmed by 3 bases and 11 bases, with 8 bases remaining between them. CDR3 residues: CASSFSGEYF. CDR3 nucleotide sequence: TGTGCCAGCAGCTTTAGTGGGGAGTACTTC.

V and J are TRBV12-3 or TRBV12-4 and TRBJ1-5; D gene uncertain. The CDR3 consists of 15 residues. Deletions cut 6 bases from V and 3 bases from J, with 15 bases between. Here the CDR3 DNA reads TGTGCCAGCAGCAGAGCAGCTACAATCAATCAGCCCCAGCATTTT. It specifies CASSRAATINQPQHF.

The rearrangement links TRBV12-3 or TRBV12-4 to TRBJ1-5; D gene ambiguous. The CDR3 is 15 residues long. V was pared by 1 base and J by 2 bases, with 9 bases between. In DNA, the CDR3 is TGTGCCAGCAGTTTAGGTTGGGGAGGCAATCAGCCCCAGCATTTT. Translated, it gives CASSLGWGGNQPQHF.

This clonotype was counted at least ten times. The chain joins TRBV20-1 to TRBJ1-2; no firm D call. V was cut by 2 bases and J by 2 bases, with 9 bases left in between. Per the germline V gene, CDR1 is DFQATT and CDR2 is SNEGSKA (reference sequence). There are 13 residues in the CDR3. In DNA form, the CDR3 reads TGCAGTGCTAGAACGGAACTCAACTATGGCTACACCTTC. It encodes CSARTELNYGYTF.

The chain joins TRBV28 to TRBJ1-2; D possibly corresponds to TRBD1 (5 bases). This CDR3 spans 14 amino acids. Germline V gene lookup returns CDR1 MDHEN and CDR2 SYDVKM. Trimming removed 6 bases from V and 8 bases from J, with 19 bases in between. The CDR3 is CASSLTGVRWGYTF. The CDR3 DNA sequence: TGTGCCAGCAGCCTGACGGGGGTTAGGTGGGGCTACACCTTC.

The V gene is TRBV25-1, the J gene TRBJ2-7; D not certain. The V end was cut by 1 base, the J end by 3 bases, with 10 bases between. Per the germline V gene, CDR1 is MGHDK and CDR2 is SYGVNS. CDR3 size: 14 residues. This CDR3 is CASSESPRVYEQYF. Here the CDR3 DNA reads TGTGCCAGCAGTGAATCCCCTAGGGTCTACGAGCAGTACTTC.

This clonotype was detected many times. The chain carries TRBV12-3 or TRBV12-4 and TRBJ1-6; TRBD1 agrees at 12 bases. CDR3 length equals 16 residues. V gave up 3 bases and J gave up 7 bases; unmatched junction bases: 4. The CDR3 coding sequence is TGTGCCAGCAGTTTGGGACAGGGGGCGTTGAATTCACCCCTCCACTTT. Its translation is CASSLGQGALNSPLHF.

This clonotype was seen many times. The chain recombines TRBV6-1 with TRBJ2-2, with 7 positions matching TRBD2. The CDR3 runs 15 residues. Looked up from germline, CDR1 is MNHNS and CDR2 is SASEGT. The V segment lost 7 bases and the J segment 1 base; nucleotides outside the gene matches: 6. The chain's CDR3 is CASTTLAVNTGELFF. CDR3 nucleotides: TGTGCCAGCACTACGCTAGCGGTGAACACCGGGGAGCTGTTTTTT.

This chain joins TRBV6-1 and TRBJ1-1, with a weak D call TRBD1 (6 bases). Germline V lookup: CDR1 MNHNS, CDR2 SASEGT. Trimming shortened V by 5 bases and J by 8 bases, and 18 bases separated the two germline ends. The CDR3 is made up of 14 amino acids. The CDR3 DNA reads TGTGCCAGCAGTAGACTAAGGGGGAAAGGGGAAGCTTTCTTT. This translates into CASSRLRGKGEAFF.

In this sample, this clonotype turned up many times. The J gene is TRBJ1-3, the V gene TRBV9, with D perhaps TRBD1 (5 bases). The germline CDR1 and CDR2 sequences are SGDLS and YYNGEE. Trimming took off 4 bases at V and 1 base at J, with 12 bases between the two ends. This CDR3 is 15 amino acids long. The CDR3 reads CASSPRQSSGNTIYF. As DNA, the CDR3 is TGTGCCAGCAGCCCCCGACAGAGTTCTGGAAACACCATATATTTT. The full variable domain, in which reference TRBV9 and TRBJ1-3 provide the parts outside the CDR3, is DSGVTQTPKHLITATGQRVTLRCSPRSGDLSVYWYQQSLDQGLQFLIQYYNGEERAKGNILERFSAQQFPDLHSELNLSSLELGDSALYFCASSPRQSSGNTIYFGEGSWLTVV.

This clonotype was observed at least ten times. The V gene is TRBV12-5, the J gene TRBJ1-1; no definite D call. CDR1 is LGHNT and CDR2 is FRNRAP in the germline V gene. The CDR3 extends over 16 amino acids. Trimming removed 0 bases at V and 6 bases at J, with 17 bases between. The CDR3 loop reads CASGLVLTGGGSEAFF. CDR3 coding DNA: TGTGCTAGTGGTTTGGTCCTCACGGGAGGAGGGTCTGAAGCTTTCTTT. The full variable domain, its missing parts supplied by reference TRBV12-5 and TRBJ1-1, is DARVTQTPRHKVTEMGQEVTMRCQPILGHNTVFWYRQTMMQGLELLAYFRNRAPLDDSGMPKDRFSAEMPDATLATLKIQPSEPRDSAVYFCASGLVLTGGGSEAFFGQGTRLTVV.

This clonotype was counted only a few times. The genes are TRBV7-2 and TRBJ2-7; TRBD2 might be the D (5 bases). The length of the CDR3 is 17 residues. Trimming removed 0 bases from V and 3 bases from J, with 18 bases in between. Germline assignment: CDR1 SGHTA and CDR2 FQGNSA. This CDR3 reads CASSLASKWTGNYEQYF. As DNA, the CDR3 is TGTGCCAGCAGCTTAGCGAGTAAGTGGACGGGAAACTACGAGCAGTACTTC.

This clonotype was counted ten times or more. The rearrangement links TRBV6-1 to TRBJ2-7; either TRBD1 or TRBD2 may supply D (5 bases each). The CDR3 contains 15 residues. CDR1 is MNHNS, CDR2 SASEGT, per germline. Trimming removed 8 bases from V and 2 bases from J, with 19 bases in between. The CDR3, as DNA: TGTGCCAGCTCAGGGAGTACAGCAGGGCCCTACGAGCAGTACTTC. This translates into CASSGSTAGPYEQYF.

This clonotype has a count of ten or more. The rearrangement joins TRBV6-5 to TRBJ1-5; possibly TRBD1 for D (6 bases). Trimming pared 0 bases from V and 4 bases from J, leaving 10 bases between. The CDR3 contains 15 residues. Germline CDR1 MNHEY, CDR2 SVGAGI. Here the CDR3 DNA reads TGTGCCAGCAGTTACTCGAGGGGGTTAAATCAGCCCCAGCATTTT. Amino acids: CASSYSRGLNQPQHF.

This clonotype was counted many times. The gene calls are TRBV20-1 and TRBJ1-1; possible D gene TRBD1, 5 bases. The CDR3 is 11 residues long. Germline CDR1 is DFQATT and CDR2 is SNEGSKA (reference sequence). V lost 3 bases and J 11 bases, leaving 13 bases between the germline ends. The chain's CDR3 is CSASEGRMAFF. The CDR3 DNA reads TGCAGTGCTAGTGAGGGGCGGATGGCTTTCTTT.

Ten or more counts support this clonotype. The chain joins TRBV2 to TRBJ1-1; 10 bases align to TRBD1. The CDR3 contains 15 residues. The J segment lost 1 base and the V segment lost 5 bases, leaving 4 bases of the junction unmatched. Per germline, CDR1 SNHLY and CDR2 FYNNEI. In DNA, the CDR3 is TGTGCCAGCAGTAAGACAGGGGGCGAGAACACTGAAGCTTTCTTT. This gives the protein CASSKTGGENTEAFF.

In this sample, this clonotype turned up many times. In nucleotides, the CDR3 is TGTGCCAGCAGTTTATCAATAAGCGATGGAAACACCATATATTTT. Its protein product is CASSLSISDGNTIYF. The chain links TRBV12-3 or TRBV12-4 to TRBJ1-3; no clear D. V lost 2 bases and J 3 bases, leaving 11 bases between the germline ends. This CDR3 has 15 amino acids.

This clonotype was recorded at least ten times. J is TRBJ1-5 and V is TRBV15; 8 positions agree with TRBD1. CDR3 length equals 15 residues. The V and J ends lost 4 bases and 5 bases, in that order; junction bases with no gene match: 7. Germline V CDR1 and CDR2: LNHNV, YYDKDF (reference sequence). The CDR3 DNA follows: TGTGCCACCAGCAAGGGACAGGCCCTATATCAGCCCCAGCATTTT. Amino acid sequence: CATSKGQALYQPQHF.

This clonotype was recorded a few times. V and J are TRBV2 and TRBJ2-7, with D possibly matching TRBD1 (5 bases). CDR1 and CDR2 (germline): SNHLY, FYNNEI. The CDR3 loop spans 12 amino acids. The V end was cut by 5 bases, the J end by 6 bases, with 11 bases between. CDR3 protein: CASSRQPLEQYF. DNA of the CDR3: TGTGCCAGCAGTCGACAGCCCCTCGAGCAGTACTTC.

The chain carries TRBV29-1 and TRBJ2-7; 8 bases are a match to TRBD1. The CDR3 extends over 14 amino acids. The V gene end was trimmed by 4 bases and the J gene end by 4 bases; junction bases not matched to a gene: 9. The V gene's germline CDR1 is SQVTM and CDR2 ANQGSEA. The CDR3 here is CSVGAGGQGYEQYF. The CDR3 coding sequence is TGCAGCGTTGGAGCCGGTGGACAGGGTTACGAGCAGTACTTC.

This clonotype was detected ten times or more. This chain links TRBV20-1 with TRBJ2-5, with 11 nucleotides matching TRBD2. This CDR3 has 16 amino acids. CDR1 DFQATT and CDR2 SNEGSKA come from the germline V gene (reference sequence). After removal of 6 bases from V and 1 base from J, the junction contained 10 bases not matched to a gene. Written as DNA, the CDR3 is TGCAGTGCCAGGGGGACTAGCGGAATCTTCCAAGAGACCCAGTACTTC. Its protein is CSARGTSGIFQETQYF.

The rearrangement joins TRBV28 to TRBJ1-1; the match to TRBD1 covers 7 bases. The J segment lost 7 bases and the V segment lost 8 bases, leaving 13 bases of the junction unmatched. This CDR3 spans 14 amino acids. Germline loops: CDR1 MDHEN, CDR2 SYDVKM. The CDR3 spells CASPRPGQDSEAFF. The CDR3 DNA reads as TGTGCCAGCCCCCGGCCCGGACAGGATAGTGAAGCTTTCTTT.